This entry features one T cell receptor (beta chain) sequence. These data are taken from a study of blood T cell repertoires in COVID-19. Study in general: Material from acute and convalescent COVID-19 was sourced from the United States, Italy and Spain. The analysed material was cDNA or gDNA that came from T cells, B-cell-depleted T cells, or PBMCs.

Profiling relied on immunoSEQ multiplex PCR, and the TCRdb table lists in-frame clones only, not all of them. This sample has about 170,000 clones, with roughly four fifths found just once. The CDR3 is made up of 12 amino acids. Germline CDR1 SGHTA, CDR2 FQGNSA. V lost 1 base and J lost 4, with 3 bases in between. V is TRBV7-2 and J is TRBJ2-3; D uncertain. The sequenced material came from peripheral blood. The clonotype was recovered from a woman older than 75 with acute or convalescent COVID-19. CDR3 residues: CASSLGADTQYF. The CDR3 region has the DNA TGTGCCAGCAGCTTAGGCGCAGATACGCAGTATTTT. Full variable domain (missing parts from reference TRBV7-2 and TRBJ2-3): GAGVSQSPSNKVTEKGKDVELRCDPISGHTALYWYRQSLGQGLEFLIYFQGNSAPDKSGLPSDRFSAERTGGSVSTLTIQRTQQEDSAVYLCASSLGADTQYFGPGTRLTVL.